Only one count was recorded for the clone carrying this T cell receptor (beta chain). The antigen is undetermined. The data derive from a study of Tregs in tolerant kidney transplant recipients. Study observations and caveats: The small number of patients limits these findings pending further validation.

Unstimulated regulatory T cells (CD4+CD25+CD127-), CD4+CD25- non-regulatory cells, CD4 and CD8 cells were FACS-sorted from thawed PBMCs. Sequencing was performed with immunoSEQ multiplex PCR; in TCRdb, only in-frame clones are kept and a portion is missing. The sample lists some 100,000 clones, roughly 92% occurring once. The TCR was taken from a human donor in good health. The specimen was CD4+ T cells from blood.

The CDR3 loop is CASSPTVNTEAFF. Here the CDR3 DNA reads TGTGCCAGCTCACCTACGGTGAACACTGAAGCTTTCTTT. V and J are TRBV18 and TRBJ1-1, with unresolved D. The V and J ends lost 3 bases and 0 bases respectively, with 5 bases between them. The V gene's germline CDR1 is KGHSH and CDR2 LQKENI. The CDR3 is made up of 13 amino acids. Full variable domain (outside the CDR3, taken from reference TRBV18 and TRBJ1-1): NAGVMQNPRHLVRRRGQEARLRCSPMKGHSHVYWYRQLPEEGLKFMVYLQKENIIDESGMPKERFSAEFPKEGPSILRIQQVVRGDSAAYFCASSPTVNTEAFFGQGTRLTVV.